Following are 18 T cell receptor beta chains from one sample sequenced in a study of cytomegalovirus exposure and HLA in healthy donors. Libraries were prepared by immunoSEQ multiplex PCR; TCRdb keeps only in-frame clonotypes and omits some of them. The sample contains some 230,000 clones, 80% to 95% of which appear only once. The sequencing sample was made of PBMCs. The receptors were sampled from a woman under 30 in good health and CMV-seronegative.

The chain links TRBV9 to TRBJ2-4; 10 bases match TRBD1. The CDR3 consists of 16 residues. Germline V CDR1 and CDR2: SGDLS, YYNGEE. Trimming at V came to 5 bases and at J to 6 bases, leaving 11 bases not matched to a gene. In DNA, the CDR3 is TGTGCCAGCAGTGAATTGACAGGGGGCGCCGTAAACATTCAGTACTTC. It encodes CASSELTGGAVNIQYF.

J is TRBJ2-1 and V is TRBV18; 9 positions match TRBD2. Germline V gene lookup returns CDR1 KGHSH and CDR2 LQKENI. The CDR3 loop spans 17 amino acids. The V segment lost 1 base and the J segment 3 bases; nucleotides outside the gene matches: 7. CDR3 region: CASSPQAGTSRYNEQFF. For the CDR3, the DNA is TGTGCCAGCTCACCACAAGCCGGGACTAGCCGCTACAATGAGCAGTTCTTC.

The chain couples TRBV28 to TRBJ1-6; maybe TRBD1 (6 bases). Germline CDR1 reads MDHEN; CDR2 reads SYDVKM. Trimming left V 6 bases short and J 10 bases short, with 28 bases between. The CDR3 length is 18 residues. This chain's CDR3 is CASSTPQSRTGISSPLHF. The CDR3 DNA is TGTGCCAGCAGCACCCCTCAGTCTCGAACAGGGATCTCGTCACCCCTCCACTTT.

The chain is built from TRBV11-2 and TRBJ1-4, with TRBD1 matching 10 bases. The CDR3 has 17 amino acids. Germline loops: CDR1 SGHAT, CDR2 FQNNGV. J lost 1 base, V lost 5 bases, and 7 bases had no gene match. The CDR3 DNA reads TGTGCCAGCAGCCGGACAGGGGGGGTCGGAACTAATGAAAAACTGTTTTTT. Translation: CASSRTGGVGTNEKLFF.

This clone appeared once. Here the CDR3 reads CASRKVGGGYGYTF. The CDR3 nucleotides read TGCGCCAGCAGAAAAGTGGGGGGAGGCTATGGCTACACCTTC. The gene calls are TRBV5-1 and TRBJ1-2; possibly TRBD1 for D (5 bases). The CDR3 totals 14 residues. The V gene lost 5 bases and the J gene lost 4 bases, with 15 bases spanning the gap. Germline CDR1 and CDR2: SGHRS and YFSETQ.

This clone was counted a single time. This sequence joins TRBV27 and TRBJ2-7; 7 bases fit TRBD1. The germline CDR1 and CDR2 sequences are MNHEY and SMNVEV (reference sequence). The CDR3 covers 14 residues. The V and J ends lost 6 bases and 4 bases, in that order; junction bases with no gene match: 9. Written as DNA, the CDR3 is TGTGCCAGCAGCCTTCGGGACAGATTGTACGAGCAGTACTTC. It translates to CASSLRDRLYEQYF.

CDR3: CASSLEQGANQPQHF. In nucleotides, the CDR3 is TGTGCCAGCAGCTTGGAGCAGGGGGCAAATCAGCCCCAGCATTTT. This chain links TRBV11-2 with TRBJ1-5; TRBD1 aligns across 8 bases. This CDR3 is 15 amino acids long. Germline V gives CDR1 SGHAT, CDR2 FQNNGV. V gave up 3 bases and J gave up 4 bases; unmatched junction bases: 5. The whole variable domain, filled in from reference TRBV11-2 and TRBJ1-5, reads EAGVAQSPRYKIIEKRQSVAFWCNPISGHATLYWYQQILGQGPKLLIQFQNNGVVDDSQLPKDRFSAERLKGVDSTLKIQPAKLEDSAVYLCASSLEQGANQPQHFGDGTRLSIL.

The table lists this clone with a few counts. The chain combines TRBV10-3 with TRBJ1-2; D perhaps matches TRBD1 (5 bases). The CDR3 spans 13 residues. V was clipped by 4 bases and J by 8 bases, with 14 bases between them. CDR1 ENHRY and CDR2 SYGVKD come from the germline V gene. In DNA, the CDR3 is TGTGCCATCAGTGGGGAAGGGGTGGGCGGCTACACCTTC. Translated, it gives CAISGEGVGGYTF.

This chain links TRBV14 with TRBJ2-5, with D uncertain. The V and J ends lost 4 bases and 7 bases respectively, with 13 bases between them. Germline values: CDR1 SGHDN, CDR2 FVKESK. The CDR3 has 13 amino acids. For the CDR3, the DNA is TGTGCCAGCAGCCGGGCCCCTTCGGTGACCCAGTACTTC. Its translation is CASSRAPSVTQYF.

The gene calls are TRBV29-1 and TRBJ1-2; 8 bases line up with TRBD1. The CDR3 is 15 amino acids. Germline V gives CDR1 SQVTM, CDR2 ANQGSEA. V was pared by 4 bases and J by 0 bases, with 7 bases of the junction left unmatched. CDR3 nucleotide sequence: TGCAGCGTTGGCCGACAGGGGCCGGCTAACTATGGCTACACCTTC. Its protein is CSVGRQGPANYGYTF.

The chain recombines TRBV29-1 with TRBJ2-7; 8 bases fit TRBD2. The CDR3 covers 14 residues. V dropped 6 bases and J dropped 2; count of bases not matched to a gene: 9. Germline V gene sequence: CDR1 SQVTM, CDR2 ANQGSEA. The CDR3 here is CSVLTSGWTYEQYF. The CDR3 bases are TGCAGCGTCCTTACTAGCGGATGGACCTACGAGCAGTACTTC.

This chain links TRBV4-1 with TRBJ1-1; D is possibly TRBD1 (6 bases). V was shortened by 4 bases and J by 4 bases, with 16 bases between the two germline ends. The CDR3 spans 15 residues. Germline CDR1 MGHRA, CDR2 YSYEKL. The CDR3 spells CASSPTGQRPTEAFF. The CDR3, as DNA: TGCGCCAGCAGCCCCACCGGACAGCGTCCCACTGAAGCTTTCTTT.

The CDR3 loop is CASSLEGTYNQPQHF. The CDR3 DNA follows: TGCGCCAGCAGCTTGGAGGGGACTTACAATCAGCCCCAGCATTTT. The V gene is TRBV5-1, the J gene TRBJ1-5, with D maybe TRBD1 (5 bases). The CDR3 is 15 residues long. Trimming left V 0 bases short and J 3 bases short, with 10 bases between. Germline CDR1 reads SGHRS; CDR2 reads YFSETQ.

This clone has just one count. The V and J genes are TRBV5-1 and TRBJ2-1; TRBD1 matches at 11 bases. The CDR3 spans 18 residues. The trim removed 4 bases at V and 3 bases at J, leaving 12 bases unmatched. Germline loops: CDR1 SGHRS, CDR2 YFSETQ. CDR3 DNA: TGCGCCAGCAGCACGAGGCCGGGACAGGGGGTTATCTACAATGAGCAGTTCTTC. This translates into CASSTRPGQGVIYNEQFF.

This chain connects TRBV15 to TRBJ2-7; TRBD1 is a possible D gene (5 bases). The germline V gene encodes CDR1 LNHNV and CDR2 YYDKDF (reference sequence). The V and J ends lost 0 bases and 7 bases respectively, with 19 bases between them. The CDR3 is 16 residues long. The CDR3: CATSRDPRQGIGEQYF. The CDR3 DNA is TGTGCCACCAGCAGAGATCCCCGTCAGGGAATCGGGGAGCAGTACTTC.

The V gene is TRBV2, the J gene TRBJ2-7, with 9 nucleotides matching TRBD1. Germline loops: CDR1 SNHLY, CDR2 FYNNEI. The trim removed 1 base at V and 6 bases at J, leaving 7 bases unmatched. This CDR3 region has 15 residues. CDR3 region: CASSEGPGQGVEQYF. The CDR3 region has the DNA TGTGCCAGCAGTGAAGGGCCGGGACAGGGAGTCGAGCAGTACTTC.

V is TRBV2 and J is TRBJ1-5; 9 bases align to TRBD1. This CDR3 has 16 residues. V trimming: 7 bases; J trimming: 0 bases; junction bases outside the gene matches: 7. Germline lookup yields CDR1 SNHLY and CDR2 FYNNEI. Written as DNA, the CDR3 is TGTGCCAGCAAGTCTCGGGACAGGGTTAGCAATCAGCCCCAGCATTTT. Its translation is CASKSRDRVSNQPQHF.

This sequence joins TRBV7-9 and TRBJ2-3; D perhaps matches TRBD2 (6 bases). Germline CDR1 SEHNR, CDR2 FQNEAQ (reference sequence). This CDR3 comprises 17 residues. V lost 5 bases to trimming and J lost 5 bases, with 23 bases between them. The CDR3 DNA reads TGTGCCAGCAGCGGACCCACGGGACTCCAACTGGAAGATACGCAGTATTTT. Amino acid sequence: CASSGPTGLQLEDTQYF.